The next 8 T cell receptor beta chains were all read from a single sample in a study of shared clonotypes between healthy human individuals. Assay used: immunoSEQ multiplex PCR; TCRdb lists only in-frame clones, some missing. In the table there are more than 2 million clones, approximately 95% of which are singletons. Sequencing was performed on naive CD4+ T cells sorted from blood. The subset: CD45RA+ positively selected. The source is a young man in good health.

The V and J genes are TRBV6-1 and TRBJ2-7; 7 nucleotides agree with TRBD2. Germline V gene sequence: CDR1 MNHNS, CDR2 SASEGT. The CDR3 has 12 residues. V shed 0 bases and J 7 bases; nucleotides not matched to a gene: 0. The CDR3 nucleotides are TGTGCCAGCAGTGAAGCAGCGGGGGAGCAGTACTTC. It encodes CASSEAAGEQYF.

The rearrangement links TRBV30 to TRBJ2-3; D remains unclear. CDR1 and CDR2 from the germline V gene are GTSNPN and SVGIG (reference sequence). Between the trimmed V and J ends, which lost 0 bases and 2 bases, there was a span of 9 bases. The CDR3 runs 14 residues. CDR3 in DNA: TGTGCCTGGAGTGTATCTCTCATCACAGATACGCAGTATTTT. The encoded protein is CAWSVSLITDTQYF.

This clone has a single count. The chain uses TRBV6-5 and TRBJ2-5, with D possibly being TRBD1 or TRBD2 (5 bases each). Germline V gene data show CDR1 as MNHEY and CDR2 as SVGAGI. The CDR3 runs to 15 residues. Between the trimmed V and J ends, which lost 0 bases and 2 bases, there was a span of 10 bases. The DNA for the CDR3 is TGTGCCAGCAGTTACTCGGGGGTGGGACAAGAGACCCAGTACTTC. Encoded protein: CASSYSGVGQETQYF.

This chain joins TRBV9 and TRBJ1-2, with 9 nucleotides matching TRBD1. The germline CDR1 and CDR2 sequences are SGDLS and YYNGEE. V lost 4 bases and J lost 4; bases outside the gene matches: 14. This CDR3 is 17 amino acids long. CDR3 DNA sequence: TGTGCCAGCAGCTCCCGTCGTCCCGGGACAGGGTCCTATGGCTACACCTTC. Protein product: CASSSRRPGTGSYGYTF.

The V call is TRBV11-2, the J call TRBJ1-6; D remains ambiguous. Trimming pared 1 base from V and 0 bases from J, leaving 4 bases between. CDR3 length: 15 residues. CDR1 is SGHAT, CDR2 FQNNGV, per germline. CDR3 protein: CASSLALSYNSPLHF. The CDR3 DNA reads TGTGCCAGCAGCTTAGCTCTCTCCTATAATTCACCCCTCCACTTT.

CDR3 in DNA: TGTGCCAGCAGTGAAGCGCTTCGGAGTCAGCCCCAGCATTTT. Encoded protein: CASSEALRSQPQHF. This chain uses TRBV2 with TRBJ1-5; unclear D gene. Germline-derived CDR1 and CDR2 are SNHLY and FYNNEI. This CDR3 has 14 amino acids. With 0 bases removed from V and 6 bases from J, the gap between germline ends came to 9 bases.

CDR3 nucleotides: TGTGCCGGAGCGTGGGATTACAATGAGCAGTTCTTC. Translation: CAGAWDYNEQFF. The V call is TRBV6-6, the J call TRBJ2-1; D gene unclear. CDR1 and CDR2 from the germline V gene are MNHNY and SVGAGI (reference sequence). CDR3 size: 12 residues. Deletions cut 11 bases from V and 4 bases from J, with 12 bases between.

The chain recombines TRBV18 with TRBJ1-1; TRBD1 is a possible D gene (5 bases). Germline CDR1 reads KGHSH; CDR2 reads LQKENI. The CDR3 runs to 13 residues. The V end was cut by 3 bases, the J end by 4 bases, with 9 bases between. The CDR3 spells CASSPTESTEAFF. The CDR3 DNA is TGTGCCAGCTCACCGACAGAAAGCACTGAAGCTTTCTTT.